The next 21 T cell receptor beta chains were all read from a single sample in a study of shared T cell receptors in the human thymus. Assay used: immunoSEQ multiplex PCR; TCRdb lists only in-frame clones, some missing. This table has roughly 660,000 clones, around 89% appearing once. These data were likewise used in another study, on human thymus T cells.

Sequencing was done on a sample of thymocytes. The origin of the receptors is a boy under two years old with a congenital heart defect.

The chain uses TRBV10-2 and TRBJ1-2; D is perhaps TRBD1 (5 bases). The V gene lost 5 bases and the J gene lost 0 bases, with 10 bases spanning the gap. The CDR3 consists of 14 residues. CDR1 is WSHSY and CDR2 is SAAADI in the germline V gene. The CDR3 spells CASSKTEPNYGYTF. The CDR3 DNA follows: TGCGCCAGCAGTAAGACAGAACCTAACTATGGCTACACCTTC.

To note about this clone: This CDR3 is also generated by other DNA sequences in the sample. The V call is TRBV18, the J call TRBJ2-7, with 12 bases matching TRBD2. The V gene end was trimmed by 3 bases and the J gene end by 2 bases; junction bases not matched to a gene: 2. The CDR3 consists of 15 residues. Germline CDR1 reads KGHSH; CDR2 reads LQKENI. CDR3 in amino acids: CASSPGLAGPYEQYF. The CDR3 DNA follows: TGTGCCAGCTCACCCGGACTAGCGGGACCCTACGAGCAGTACTTC.

Here the CDR3 DNA reads TGTGCCAGCTCACTGACAGGGCCTAAGGGCTACACCTTC. Amino acids: CASSLTGPKGYTF. The chain links TRBV18 to TRBJ1-2, with TRBD1 matching over 7 bases. The CDR3 length is 13 residues. V was pared by 4 bases and J by 8 bases, with 7 bases of the junction left unmatched. The germline CDR1 and CDR2 sequences are KGHSH and LQKENI.

The CDR3 region has the DNA TGTGCCAGCAGCCAAGACAGATTCAACACAGATACGCAGTATTTT. Translating gives CASSQDRFNTDTQYF. V is TRBV7-8 and J is TRBJ2-3, with TRBD1 as a possible D gene (5 bases). Trimming took off 5 bases at V and 2 bases at J, with 14 bases between the two ends. CDR3 length equals 15 residues. Germline CDR1 reads SGHVS; CDR2 reads FQNEAQ.

The chain recombines TRBV30 with TRBJ1-3; TRBD1 is a possible D gene (6 bases). Between the trimmed V and J ends, which lost 2 bases and 6 bases, there was a span of 20 bases. This CDR3 is built from 16 residues. Germline assignment: CDR1 GTSNPN and CDR2 SVGIG (reference sequence). CDR3 in DNA: TGTGCCTGGAGTCCAAGTCGGGCCAGGGGACCAAACACCATATATTTT. Protein: CAWSPSRARGPNTIYF.

This sequence joins TRBV27 and TRBJ2-1, with 8 bases that match TRBD1. V lost 11 bases, J lost 3 bases, and 6 bases stayed unmatched. Germline V gene lookup returns CDR1 MNHEY and CDR2 SMNVEV (reference sequence). The length of the CDR3 is 13 residues. DNA for the CDR3: TGTGCCTCGAAGGACAGGGACTACAATGAGCAGTTCTTC. It encodes CASKDRDYNEQFF.

This clone was observed a single time. This chain connects TRBV28 to TRBJ1-5, with 7 nucleotides matching TRBD1. CDR1 and CDR2 from the germline V gene are MDHEN and SYDVKM. The CDR3 sequence is 18 residues long. Unmatched junction bases numbered 10, after V lost 2 bases and J lost 0 bases. CDR3 protein: CASSLGDRQSDSNQPQHF. CDR3 DNA sequence: TGTGCCAGCAGTTTAGGGGACAGACAGTCGGATAGCAATCAGCCCCAGCATTTT.

The gene calls are TRBV28 and TRBJ2-1, with D possibly TRBD1 on 5 matching bases. CDR1 is MDHEN, CDR2 SYDVKM, per germline. The CDR3 is made up of 13 amino acids. Trimming removed 8 bases from V and 5 bases from J, with 13 bases in between. The CDR3 DNA reads as TGTGCCAGCGGTCCAGGGATCGACAATGAGCAGTTCTTC. Translation gives CASGPGIDNEQFF.

V gene TRBV5-7 combines with J gene TRBJ1-2; D perhaps matches TRBD1 (5 bases). TRBV5-7 is an ORF, and what it does is uncertain. With 0 bases removed from V and 2 bases from J, the gap between germline ends came to 11 bases. The CDR3 has 15 amino acids. The CDR3 DNA sequence: TGTGCCAGCAGCTTGGCCTCGGGGGAAAACTATGGCTACACCTTC. It is translated as CASSLASGENYGYTF.

The chain employs TRBV27 and TRBJ2-1, with 9 bases fitting TRBD1. The trim removed 5 bases at V and 7 bases at J, leaving 6 bases unmatched. Germline-derived CDR1 and CDR2 are MNHEY and SMNVEV (reference sequence). The CDR3 runs to 14 residues. This chain's CDR3 is CASSPGQGGNEQFF. CDR3 DNA sequence: TGTGCCAGCAGTCCGGGACAGGGAGGGAATGAGCAGTTCTTC.

The genes are TRBV29-1 and TRBJ2-3, with D tentatively TRBD1 (5 bases). CDR3 length equals 12 residues. Per germline, CDR1 SQVTM and CDR2 ANQGSEA. Trimming removed 1 base at V and 8 bases at J, with 10 bases between. DNA for the CDR3: TGCAGCGTTGAAGCAGGGTATAGTACGCAGTATTTT. This codes for CSVEAGYSTQYF.

The chain employs TRBV12-5 and TRBJ2-2; D perhaps matches TRBD2 (6 bases). This CDR3 has 13 amino acids. V was cut by 8 bases and J by 6 bases, with 13 bases left in between. In germline, CDR1 is LGHNT, CDR2 FRNRAP. CDR3 nucleotides: TGTGCTAGTTCGACGGGAGTCGCCGGGGAGCTGTTTTTT. Its translation is CASSTGVAGELFF. The complete variable domain, with remaining parts taken from reference TRBV12-5 and TRBJ2-2, reads DARVTQTPRHKVTEMGQEVTMRCQPILGHNTVFWYRQTMMQGLELLAYFRNRAPLDDSGMPKDRFSAEMPDATLATLKIQPSEPRDSAVYFCASSTGVAGELFFGEGSRLTVL.

The chain is built from TRBV5-6 and TRBJ2-3; 11 bases align to TRBD2. The germline V gene has CDR1 SGHDT and CDR2 YYEEEE. Germline trimming cut 4 bases from V and 7 bases from J; bases unmatched to any gene: 17. This CDR3 region has 18 residues. The CDR3 sequence is CASSRGLAGGPTFHTQYF. DNA for the CDR3: TGTGCCAGCAGCCGGGGGCTAGCGGGAGGCCCCACCTTCCATACGCAGTATTTT. Full variable domain (outside the CDR3, taken from reference TRBV5-6 and TRBJ2-3): DAGVTQSPTHLIKTRGQQVTLRCSPKSGHDTVSWYQQALGQGPQFIFQYYEEEERQRGNFPDRFSGHQFPNYSSELNVNALLLGDSALYLCASSRGLAGGPTFHTQYFGPGTRLTVL.

This chain joins TRBV27 and TRBJ2-2, with TRBD2 matching over 10 bases. The CDR3 runs to 15 residues. J was trimmed by 6 bases and V by 4 bases; bases with no gene match: 5. Germline CDR1 reads MNHEY; CDR2 reads SMNVEV (reference sequence). The CDR3 here is CASSSSGSKAGELFF. For the CDR3, the DNA is TGTGCCAGCAGTTCTAGCGGGAGTAAGGCCGGGGAGCTGTTTTTT.

The V and J genes are TRBV28 and TRBJ1-1, with TRBD1 matching 9 bases. This CDR3 comprises 17 residues. Looked up from germline, CDR1 is MDHEN and CDR2 is SYDVKM. With 5 bases clipped from V and 7 bases from J, the junction kept 17 bases outside the gene matches. CDR3 sequence: CASSKPTRMTGGYEAFF. The CDR3 DNA reads as TGTGCCAGCAGTAAACCCACAAGAATGACAGGGGGATATGAAGCTTTCTTT.

The rearrangement uses TRBV2 and TRBJ2-7; 11 nucleotides agree with TRBD1. CDR1 and CDR2 from the germline V gene are SNHLY and FYNNEI. The CDR3 is made up of 16 amino acids. The V gene end was trimmed by 0 bases and the J gene end by 2 bases; junction bases not matched to a gene: 3. CDR3 DNA: TGTGCCAGCAGTGAAGCAAAGGGACAGGGGGCCTACGAGCAGTACTTC. This gives the protein CASSEAKGQGAYEQYF. Full variable domain (outside the CDR3, taken from reference TRBV2 and TRBJ2-7): EPEVTQTPSHQVTQMGQEVILRCVPISNHLYFYWYRQILGQKVEFLVSFYNNEISEKSEIFDDQFSVERPDGSNFTLKIRSTKLEDSAMYFCASSEAKGQGAYEQYFGPGTRLTVT.

The count of this clone is one. The CDR3 protein is CASSMQGGSYEQYF. CDR3 DNA sequence: TGTGCCAGTAGTATGCAGGGGGGCTCCTACGAGCAGTACTTC. The rearrangement joins TRBV19 to TRBJ2-7, with D possibly TRBD1 on 7 matching bases. The CDR3 length is 14 residues. V was shortened by 3 bases and J by 0 bases, with 9 bases between the two germline ends. CDR1 is LNHDA, CDR2 SQIVND, per germline (reference sequence).

This clone was recorded once. V and J are TRBV11-2 and TRBJ1-1; the match to TRBD1 covers 7 bases. Germline CDR1 reads SGHAT; CDR2 reads FQNNGV. The CDR3 sequence is 14 residues long. The junction had 8 bases not matched to a gene; V was cut back by 9 bases and J by 1 base. DNA of the CDR3: TGTGCCAGTCGAAAGAGGGGGCAGAACACTGAAGCTTTCTTT. It encodes CASRKRGQNTEAFF.

The rearrangement joins TRBV2 to TRBJ1-1; TRBD1 is a possible D gene (6 bases). The V gene lost 5 bases and the J gene lost 1 base, with 8 bases spanning the gap. Germline CDR1 and CDR2: SNHLY and FYNNEI. The CDR3 totals 13 residues. CDR3 sequence (DNA): TGTGCCAGCAGTAGCAGGGGGAACACTGAAGCTTTCTTT. Protein: CASSSRGNTEAFF.

The count of this clone is one. The CDR3 loop reads CASSQGRGQGFFFNTGELFF. The CDR3 DNA is TGCGCCAGCAGCCAAGGCCGGGGACAGGGCTTTTTCTTTAACACCGGGGAGCTGTTTTTT. V usage is TRBV4-3 and J usage is TRBJ2-2; 9 bases are shared with TRBD1. Germline assignment: CDR1 LGHNA and CDR2 YSLEER. The V segment lost 1 base and the J segment 2 bases; nucleotides outside the gene matches: 14. There are 20 residues in the CDR3.

The chain links TRBV25-1 to TRBJ1-1, with D perhaps TRBD1 (5 bases). CDR1 MGHDK and CDR2 SYGVNS come from the germline V gene. This CDR3 contains 13 residues. Trimming cost V 4 bases and J 2 bases, with 8 bases left between them. The CDR3, as DNA: TGTGCCAGCAGTGCCGGACACAACACTGAAGCTTTCTTT. The encoded protein is CASSAGHNTEAFF.